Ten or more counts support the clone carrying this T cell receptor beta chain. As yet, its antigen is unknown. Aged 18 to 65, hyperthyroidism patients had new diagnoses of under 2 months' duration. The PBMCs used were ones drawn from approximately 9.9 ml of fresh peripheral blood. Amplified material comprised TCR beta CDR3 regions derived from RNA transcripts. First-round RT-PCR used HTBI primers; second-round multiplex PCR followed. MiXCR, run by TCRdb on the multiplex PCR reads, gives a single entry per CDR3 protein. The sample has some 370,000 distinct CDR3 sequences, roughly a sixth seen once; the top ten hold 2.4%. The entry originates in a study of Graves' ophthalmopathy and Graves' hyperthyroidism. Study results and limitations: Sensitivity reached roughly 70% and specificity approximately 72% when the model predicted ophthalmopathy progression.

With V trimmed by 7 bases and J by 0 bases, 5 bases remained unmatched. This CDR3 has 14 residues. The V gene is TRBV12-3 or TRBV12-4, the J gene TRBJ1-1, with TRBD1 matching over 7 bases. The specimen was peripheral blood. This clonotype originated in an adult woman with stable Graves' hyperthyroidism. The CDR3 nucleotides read TGTGCCAGCATGCGAGGGGGCATGAACACTGAAGCTTTCTTT. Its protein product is CASMRGGMNTEAFF.